This T cell receptor (beta chain) was found in a study of blood T cells in healthy people across ages (dated by TCRdb to the mid-2010s). Regarding the research as a whole: In model experiments, template switching captured about one uniquely barcoded TCR beta cDNA molecule for every two T cells. Two additional independent replicas of 1 million unique cDNA reads from the same blood draw were analyzed for two donors (one aged 18 to 29 and one aged 80 or older). To avoid experimental bias, donors of different ages were spread randomly across the sequencing lanes. The study measured age-related changes in TCR beta repertoire diversity using deep sequencing normalized with unique cDNA molecular identifiers. The donors were divided into four age groups: young (average around 16 years), middle-aged (approximately 39), aged (approximately 59) and long-lived (roughly 88).

The 39 donors, aged 6 to 90 years, were systemically healthy Caucasian individuals from Russia. Roughly 9 milliliters of peripheral blood were drawn from each donor into EDTA-treated Vacutainer tubes. Ficoll-Paque density-gradient centrifugation was used to isolate PBMCs, with at least 7 million per sample. Total RNA was extracted from PBMCs with Trizol reagent, with at least 5 micrograms obtained per sample. For every donor, an aliquot of PBMCs went through flow cytometry to measure the percentages of naive CD45RAhigh/CD27high T cells. The library relied on 5' RACE. Sequencing was carried out with an Illumina HiSeq 2500. A second 7 to 11 cycle PCR used a sample-barcoded 5' primer and a J-beta primer mix. A unique molecular identifier was introduced onto each TCR beta cDNA molecule by a template-switch 5' adaptor carrying 12 random nucleotides. Each sample yielded at least 3 million CDR3-containing paired-end reads. All of the RNA was converted into first-strand cDNA using the Mint cDNA synthesis kit, with a TRBC-specific oligonucleotide serving as the primer. Following uracil-DNA glycosylase treatment, a first 18-cycle PCR with universal primers M1SS and BC2_uni_R was performed on all cDNA. In the original analysis: For normalization, 1 million high-quality reads, each with a distinct molecular identifier, were randomly selected from each sample. Reads sharing molecular identifiers were discarded rather than binned into consensus sequences. MiTCR, run with a Q25 quality threshold and the strictest error-elimination algorithm, handled CDR3 identification, clonotype clustering and error correction. Lower-bound total TCR beta diversity was estimated with a nonparametric unseen species model using Euler transformation. TCRdb applied fastp at Q25 and MiXCR to the public reads, then kept only in-frame beta chains. For every CDR3 protein sequence, its rows merge into one entry that carries the most common genes and DNA. The V and J calls shown here were made by TCRdb, not taken from the authors' results. This sample has around 780,000 distinct CDR3 sequences in its table, and roughly three fifths of those were observed once. The ten largest account for 20% to 30% of the sample.

The V end gives up 3 bases and the J end 5 bases, leaving 6 bases in the junction not matched to a gene. CDR1 is given as MDHEN and CDR2 as SYDVKM, both from the germline V gene. The CDR3 runs 16 residues from the cysteine to the phenylalanine. The entry retains the CDR3 DNA only, 48 bases that are in frame from base 1. A remark on this clonotype: The antigen it binds to is not known. One base away there is no much larger clone; base qualities are not given.

What the research found in general, with its limitations: The long-lived group showed more naive CD4+ T cells, fewer expanded clones and increased TCR diversity than the aged group, suggesting age selection. As age increased, observed TCR beta diversity per million T cells dropped in a roughly linear way, and a significant reduction was already evident by age about 36. Estimates of total diversity based on one million sequenced T cells were considered lower bounds and underestimates. Donor CMV infection status was unknown, potentially confounding age-related changes in expanded clonotypes. There was a strong correlation between observed TCR beta diversity and the percentage of naive T cells measured by flow cytometry. Because profiling used bulk unsorted PBMCs, naive and antigen-experienced compartments could not be compared conclusively.

The V and J genes are TRBV28 and TRBJ2-5; TRBD2 aligns with 13 central bases. Sequencing was carried out using blood. This TCR came from a man in his forties or fifties in good health. The DNA reads TGTGCCAGCAGTTTCGGACTAGCGGGAGACTTGGAGACCCAGTACTTC. Translated, it gives CASSFGLAGDLETQYF.